The 27 T cell receptor beta chains given below trace back to one sample, sequenced in a study of T cell responses to AZD1222 COVID-19 vaccine. Only in-frame clones appear in the TCRdb table, and some are missing; sequencing was by immunoSEQ multiplex PCR. The data show 70,000 to 95,000 clones, with roughly 90% seen just once and around 30% held by the top ten. The material sequenced was peripheral blood, taken 28 days after the second AZD1222 dose. Receptors originate from an adult who received the AZD1222 COVID-19 vaccine.

The V and J genes are TRBV27 and TRBJ2-1, with D tentatively TRBD1 (6 bases). The V gene's germline CDR1 is MNHEY and CDR2 SMNVEV (reference sequence). The CDR3 is made up of 14 amino acids. V lost 2 bases and J lost 7, with 12 bases in between. CDR3 in amino acids: CASSLQGPQNEQFF. DNA of the CDR3: TGTGCCAGCAGTTTACAGGGGCCCCAAAATGAGCAGTTCTTC.

The CDR3 here is CASSKTANTEAFF. In DNA form, the CDR3 reads TGTGCCAGCAGTAAGACAGCAAACACTGAAGCTTTCTTT. The rearrangement uses TRBV12-3 or TRBV12-4 and TRBJ1-1, with D perhaps matching TRBD1 (5 bases). The CDR3 loop spans 13 amino acids. V lost 5 bases and J 2 bases, leaving 9 bases between the germline ends.

The chain uses TRBV4-1 and TRBJ2-5; the D is unclear. Trimming removed 1 base at V and 1 base at J, with 10 bases between. Germline V gene lookup returns CDR1 MGHRA and CDR2 YSYEKL. The CDR3 has 15 amino acids. The CDR3 DNA sequence: TGCGCCAGCAGCCAAGGTGTATACGGCCAAGAGACCCAGTACTTC. Its protein product is CASSQGVYGQETQYF.

The J gene is TRBJ1-4, the V gene TRBV30, with D unresolved. Germline-derived CDR1 and CDR2 are GTSNPN and SVGIG (reference sequence). The V end lost 3 bases, the J end lost 7 bases, and 12 bases lay between the germline ends. The CDR3 extends over 13 amino acids. CDR3 bases: TGTGCCTGGAGCCCTGGGCCAAGTGAAAAACTGTTTTTT. It yields the protein CAWSPGPSEKLFF.

V and J are TRBV4-3 and TRBJ1-1; D is unresolved. The CDR3 is 15 residues long. Germline CDR1 reads LGHNA; CDR2 reads YSLEER. V lost 1 base to trimming and J lost 3 bases, with 12 bases between them. This CDR3 reads CASSQGAFGDTEAFF. CDR3 nucleotides: TGCGCCAGCAGCCAAGGGGCATTCGGTGACACTGAAGCTTTCTTT.

This clone showed up just once. The J gene is TRBJ1-4, the V gene TRBV6-5, with 7 bases identical to TRBD1. The ends lost 8 bases at V and 4 bases at J; junction bases unmatched: 7. CDR3 length: 14 amino acids. The germline gives CDR1 MNHEY, CDR2 SVGAGI. This CDR3 reads CASPIAGGNEKLFF. The CDR3 bases are TGTGCCAGCCCTATCGCAGGGGGTAATGAAAAACTGTTTTTT.

The chain employs TRBV11-3 and TRBJ2-5; D ambiguous. The V gene's germline CDR1 is SGHNT and CDR2 YENEEA. Trimming cost V 5 bases and J 2 bases, with 9 bases left between them. The CDR3 consists of 13 residues. The CDR3 reads CASSPAGQETQYF. CDR3 nucleotide sequence: TGTGCCAGCAGCCCGGCTGGGCAAGAGACCCAGTACTTC. Full variable domain (outside the CDR3, taken from reference TRBV11-3 and TRBJ2-5): EAGVVQSPRYKIIEKKQPVAFWCNPISGHNTLYWYLQNLGQGPELLIRYENEEAVDDSQLPKDRFSAERLKGVDSTLKIQPAELGDSAVYLCASSPAGQETQYFGPGTRLLVL.

The chain has TRBV12-3 or TRBV12-4 and TRBJ1-2, with TRBD1 as a possible D gene (5 bases). CDR3 length equals 13 residues. Trimming removed 7 bases at V and 4 bases at J, with 13 bases between. CDR3 sequence reads: CASKPAGGYGYTF. DNA for the CDR3: TGTGCCAGCAAGCCAGCCGGGGGCTATGGCTACACCTTC.

The CDR3 bases are TGTGCCAGCAGCCAATGGACAGGGACGAGGAATGAGCAGTTCTTC. It specifies CASSQWTGTRNEQFF. This rearrangement joins TRBV7-9 to TRBJ2-1; 8 nucleotides line up with TRBD1. Per germline, CDR1 SEHNR and CDR2 FQNEAQ (reference sequence). V shed 5 bases, J shed 7 bases, and the junction held 10 bases outside the gene matches. The CDR3 has 15 amino acids.

The chain combines TRBV29-1 with TRBJ2-1, with 15 bases aligning to TRBD2. The CDR3 spans 18 residues. Germline V gene lookup returns CDR1 SQVTM and CDR2 ANQGSEA. Losses at the gene ends were 4 bases for V and 0 bases for J; bases not matched to a gene: 7. The CDR3 loop is CSVAGTSGRSGSYNEQFF. In DNA form, the CDR3 reads TGCAGCGTTGCCGGGACTAGCGGGAGGTCTGGCTCCTACAATGAGCAGTTCTTC.

V gene TRBV3-1 (or the pseudogene TRBV3-2) combines with J gene TRBJ2-1; no firm D call. CDR1 and CDR2 (germline): LGHDT, YNNKEL (reference sequence). Trimming took 4 bases from V and 2 from J, leaving 12 bases between them. There are 15 residues in the CDR3. For the CDR3, the DNA is TGTGCCAGCAGCCCATCCTGGGTCCCCTACAATGAGCAGTTCTTC. It is translated as CASSPSWVPYNEQFF.

The rearrangement joins TRBV5-1 to TRBJ2-7; 8 bases match TRBD2. V lost 6 bases and J lost 7; bases outside the gene matches: 12. The CDR3 spans 14 residues. Per the germline V gene, CDR1 is SGHRS and CDR2 is YFSETQ. DNA of the CDR3: TGCGCCAGCAAAGTCACGGGAGGGCCGGGTGAGCAGTACTTC. It yields the protein CASKVTGGPGEQYF.

The rearrangement uses TRBV2 and TRBJ1-5, with a weak D call TRBD1 (5 bases). V was clipped by 6 bases and J by 4 bases, with 13 bases between them. Germline values: CDR1 SNHLY, CDR2 FYNNEI. CDR3 length equals 14 residues. CDR3 loop: CASSPAGTNQPQHF. CDR3 coding DNA: TGTGCCAGCAGCCCGGCAGGGACGAATCAGCCCCAGCATTTT.

This clone showed up just a few times. The V and J genes are TRBV5-1 and TRBJ2-7; TRBD1 matches 9 bases. CDR3 length equals 16 residues. With V trimmed by 1 base and J by 1 base, 6 bases remained unmatched. Germline V gene data show CDR1 as SGHRS and CDR2 as YFSETQ. The CDR3 bases are TGCGCCAGCAGCTTGAACAGGGGGCTCCGATCCTACGAGCAGTACTTC. Its protein is CASSLNRGLRSYEQYF.

J is TRBJ2-7 and V is TRBV5-1, with 8 bases that match TRBD2. V lost 4 bases to trimming and J lost 4 bases; unmatched junction nucleotides: 7. This CDR3 region has 14 residues. CDR1 is SGHRS, CDR2 YFSETQ, per germline. The CDR3 DNA reads as TGCGCCAGCAGCACTAGCGGTTCGAGGTACGAGCAGTACTTC. Protein sequence: CASSTSGSRYEQYF.

On this clone: The junction does not match germline at one end; this may be a read error. The V and J genes are TRBV7-2 and TRBJ2-7; D gene uncertain. CDR3 size: 15 residues. Per germline, CDR1 SGHTA and CDR2 FQGNSA. CDR3 in DNA: TGTGCCAACAGCTTAGGGCTAGGGCAGCCCTACGAGCAGTACTTC. Translated: CANSLGLGQPYEQYF.

The rearrangement links TRBV11-2 to TRBJ2-3; D unresolved. Per germline, CDR1 SGHAT and CDR2 FQNNGV. This CDR3 spans 12 amino acids. V lost 1 base to trimming and J lost 5 bases, with 4 bases between them. The CDR3, as DNA: TGTGCCAGCAGCTTAGGGGGAGATACGCAGTATTTT. It specifies CASSLGGDTQYF.

The CDR3 nucleotides read TGTGCCTGGAGTCCCCCTAAAGGGAAAACCTTC. Its protein is CAWSPPKGKTF. The chain links TRBV30 to TRBJ1-2; no definite D call. This CDR3 is built from 11 residues. Germline CDR1 and CDR2: GTSNPN and SVGIG (reference sequence). Trimming shortened V by 2 bases and J by 14 bases, and 15 bases separated the two germline ends.

The chain recombines TRBV6-1 with TRBJ2-1, with 11 bases that match TRBD2. Unmatched junction bases numbered 3, after V lost 3 bases and J lost 2 bases. The germline gives CDR1 MNHNS, CDR2 SASEGT. The CDR3 has 16 residues. CDR3 DNA sequence: TGTGCCAGCAGTGATCCGGGACTAGCGGCCTACAATGAGCAGTTCTTC. This encodes CASSDPGLAAYNEQFF.

For this clone: This CDR3 is also generated by other DNA sequences in the sample. The V gene is TRBV5-1, the J gene TRBJ2-7; TRBD2 matches at 9 bases. Germline CDR1 and CDR2: SGHRS and YFSETQ. The ends lost 4 bases at V and 2 bases at J; junction bases unmatched: 1. The CDR3 length is 13 residues. CDR3 bases: TGCGCCAGCAGCAGGACTAGCGCCTACGAGCAGTACTTC. Encoded protein: CASSRTSAYEQYF.

The chain joins TRBV12-5 to TRBJ1-2; 7 nucleotides line up with TRBD1. The germline CDR1 and CDR2 sequences are LGHNT and FRNRAP. The CDR3 has 15 amino acids. The V gene end was trimmed by 0 bases and the J gene end by 5 bases; junction bases not matched to a gene: 6. This CDR3 is CASGLVTGTVYGYTF. The CDR3, as DNA: TGTGCTAGTGGTTTGGTAACCGGGACAGTATATGGCTACACCTTC.

In nucleotides, the CDR3 is TGTGCCAGCTCACCTCGGGACAGTGCCGGAAACACCATATATTTT. Residues: CASSPRDSAGNTIYF. The chain joins TRBV18 to TRBJ1-3; 7 positions agree with TRBD1. Germline assignment: CDR1 KGHSH and CDR2 LQKENI. The CDR3 has 15 amino acids. The junction had 6 bases not matched to a gene; V was cut back by 3 bases and J by 4 bases.

V gene TRBV5-1 combines with J gene TRBJ2-2; D call uncertain. V was cut by 1 base and J by 2 bases, with 12 bases left in between. This CDR3 region has 16 residues. Germline V gives CDR1 SGHRS, CDR2 YFSETQ. CDR3 nucleotides: TGCGCCAGCAGCTTGACCCCGGGCCTCAACACCGGGGAGCTGTTTTTT. Protein product: CASSLTPGLNTGELFF.

This sequence joins TRBV28 and TRBJ1-2; possibly TRBD1 for D (6 bases). CDR1 and CDR2 from the germline V gene are MDHEN and SYDVKM. The germline V and J ends were trimmed by 2 bases and 5 bases, with 9 bases remaining between them. The CDR3 has 13 amino acids. The CDR3 DNA follows: TGTGCCAGCAGTTTAACAGGGAGGTATGGCTACACCTTC. Its translation: CASSLTGRYGYTF.

This clone showed up just once. The chain links TRBV6-5 to TRBJ1-1; 8 bases line up with TRBD1. Looked up from germline, CDR1 is MNHEY and CDR2 is SVGAGI. V gave up 5 bases and J gave up 5 bases; unmatched junction bases: 10. The CDR3 spans 15 residues. Written as DNA, the CDR3 is TGTGCCAGCAGTCATCAGGGGGCACGGTTTACTGAAGCTTTCTTT. It encodes CASSHQGARFTEAFF.

This rearrangement joins TRBV4-2 to TRBJ2-1, with TRBD2 as a possible D gene (6 bases). The germline V gene has CDR1 LGHNA and CDR2 YNFKEQ. The CDR3 extends over 16 amino acids. Deletions cut 0 bases from V and 6 bases from J, with 15 bases between. Here the CDR3 reads CASSQDWGWGGNEQFF. The CDR3 nucleotides are TGTGCCAGCAGCCAAGATTGGGGGTGGGGAGGCAATGAGCAGTTCTTC.

V gene TRBV24-1 combines with J gene TRBJ1-5; no clear D gene. V lost 3 bases and J 0 bases, leaving 11 bases between the germline ends. Germline CDR1 KGHDR, CDR2 SFDVKD. CDR3 length: 16 residues. The CDR3 DNA reads TGTGCCACCAGTGATACCAGAGCCCATAGCAATCAGCCCCAGCATTTT. Protein: CATSDTRAHSNQPQHF.